A single sample is the source of the 8 T cell receptor beta chains below, sequenced in a study of shared clonotypes between healthy human individuals. The data were produced by immunoSEQ multiplex PCR, yet TCRdb's version contains in-frame clones alone and is incomplete. The table lists 2 million to 2.5 million clones, roughly 95% of them singletons. Sequenced material: naive CD4+ T cells sorted from blood. The subset denotes: CD45RA+ positively selected. Receptors were obtained from a man aged 18 to 30 in good health.

This sequence joins TRBV6-1 and TRBJ1-3; 10 bases fit TRBD1. The CDR3 is made up of 17 amino acids. Trimming cost V 4 bases and J 2 bases; bases outside gene matches: 8. From germline, CDR1 is MNHNS and CDR2 SASEGT. CDR3 amino acids: CASSALWDRGTGNTIYF. CDR3 DNA: TGTGCCAGCAGTGCCCTTTGGGACAGGGGAACTGGAAACACCATATATTTT.

This sequence joins TRBV7-2 and TRBJ2-1; either TRBD1 or TRBD2 may fit D (5 bases each). This CDR3 is built from 16 residues. The V and J ends lost 1 base and 5 bases respectively, with 15 bases between them. Per germline, CDR1 SGHTA and CDR2 FQGNSA. The CDR3 bases are TGTGCCAGCAGCTTAGGTCGGTCGGTGGGGGACAATGAGCAGTTCTTC. Its translation is CASSLGRSVGDNEQFF.

The chain has TRBV4-1 and TRBJ1-1; 8 bases fit TRBD1. Germline V gives CDR1 MGHRA, CDR2 YSYEKL. The CDR3 sequence is 16 residues long. J lost 11 bases, V lost 1 base, and 15 bases had no gene match. The CDR3, as DNA: TGCGCCAGCAGCCAAGCCGAAGGACAGGGATCTTGTGTTGCTTTCTTT. This gives the protein CASSQAEGQGSCVAFF.

This clone was observed once. The V and J genes are TRBV7-8 and TRBJ1-2, with D perhaps TRBD1 (5 bases). The CDR3 is 15 amino acids. V lost 1 base and J 4 bases, leaving 13 bases between the germline ends. Germline CDR1 is SGHVS and CDR2 is FQNEAQ. The chain's CDR3 is CASSLGGTGPYGYTF. As DNA, the CDR3 is TGTGCCAGCAGCTTAGGGGGGACGGGACCCTATGGCTACACCTTC.

Notes on this clone: The junction differs from germline at one of its ends, possibly a read error. The genes are TRBV28 and TRBJ1-4, with D maybe TRBD1 (6 bases). The CDR3 has 16 residues. The germline V gene encodes CDR1 MDHEN and CDR2 SYDVKM. The CDR3 DNA reads as TGTGCCAGCAGCAAGGGGGGATTTGCAACTAATGAAAGACTGTTTTTT. It translates to CASSKGGFATNERLFF.

The chain has TRBV5-4 and TRBJ2-7; the match to TRBD1 covers 11 bases. CDR3 size: 16 residues. Germline V lookup: CDR1 SGHNT, CDR2 YYREEE (reference sequence). The V segment lost 4 bases and the J segment 0 bases; nucleotides outside the gene matches: 6. The CDR3 DNA is TGTGCCAGCAGCCCGGGACAGGGGGGTTACTCCTACGAGCAGTACTTC. This encodes CASSPGQGGYSYEQYF.

In its sample, this clone was seen once. The rearrangement uses TRBV5-5 and TRBJ2-7, with 8 bases aligning to TRBD1. V shed 4 bases, J shed 3 bases, and the junction held 9 bases outside the gene matches. Germline V gives CDR1 SGHKS, CDR2 YYEKEE (reference sequence). This CDR3 comprises 15 residues. This CDR3 reads CASSREGQGVYEQYF. DNA for the CDR3: TGTGCCAGCAGCAGGGAAGGACAGGGCGTCTACGAGCAGTACTTC.

In regard to this clone: Other nucleotide sequences in the sample specify the same CDR3. This sequence joins TRBV2 and TRBJ2-7; 8 bases are shared with TRBD1. The CDR3 consists of 12 residues. Germline CDR1 reads SNHLY; CDR2 reads FYNNEI. J was trimmed by 4 bases and V by 6 bases; bases with no gene match: 2. In DNA, the CDR3 is TGTGCCAGCAGAGGACAGGGATACGAGCAGTACTTC. Its translation is CASRGQGYEQYF.